This T cell receptor beta chain was documented in a study of T cell responses to AZD1222 COVID-19 vaccine. The study's findings and limits: There were vaccine-associated CD4 TCRs across spike, dominant at 160-218 and 743-854. Clonal diversity was possibly underestimated, and the donors were mostly white British, with more females. Researchers took repertoire samples only after the peak T cell response had come. The reported proportion of spike-specific TCRs targeting unmutated variant regions was nearly half.

Turning to this clone: Antigen unknown.

Libraries were prepared by immunoSEQ multiplex PCR; TCRdb keeps only in-frame clonotypes and omits some of them. The table lists fewer than 85,000 clones, about 91% of them singletons, with roughly 6.8% in the top ten. The CDR3 is 14 amino acids. Germline loops: CDR1 SGHRS, CDR2 YFSETQ. V lost 4 bases, J lost 5 bases, and 15 bases lay in between. This sequence joins TRBV5-1 and TRBJ1-2; TRBD1 is a possible D gene (5 bases). This TCR came from an adult in good health. Sequences were derived from peripheral blood, sampled on day 0 of MenACWY control vaccination. CDR3 protein: CASSAATENYGYTF. The CDR3 coding sequence is TGCGCCAGCAGCGCCGCGACAGAGAATTATGGCTACACCTTC.